This record covers a single T cell receptor (beta chain). A TCRbeta library incorporating unique molecular identifiers was prepared. TCRdb analysed the PCR reads with MiXCR anew, one entry per CDR3 protein. The sample contains roughly 220,000 distinct CDR3 sequences, over 9.5% of which appear only once. Germline CDR1 KGHSH, CDR2 LQKENI. With 3 bases clipped from V and 2 bases from J, the junction kept 3 bases outside the gene matches. The CDR3 consists of 14 residues. The record originates from a study of T-cell reconstitution after alpha-beta-depleted transplantation in children. The chain joins TRBV18 to TRBJ2-5; TRBD1 aligns across 7 bases. The material was PBMCs from the stem cell graft donor, obtained from the stem cell graft. The sequence came from a human donor who donated a stem cell graft to a child with SCID. The CDR3, as DNA: TGTGCCAGCTCACCTGGACAGGTTCAAGAGACCCAGTACTTC. This encodes CASSPGQVQETQYF.